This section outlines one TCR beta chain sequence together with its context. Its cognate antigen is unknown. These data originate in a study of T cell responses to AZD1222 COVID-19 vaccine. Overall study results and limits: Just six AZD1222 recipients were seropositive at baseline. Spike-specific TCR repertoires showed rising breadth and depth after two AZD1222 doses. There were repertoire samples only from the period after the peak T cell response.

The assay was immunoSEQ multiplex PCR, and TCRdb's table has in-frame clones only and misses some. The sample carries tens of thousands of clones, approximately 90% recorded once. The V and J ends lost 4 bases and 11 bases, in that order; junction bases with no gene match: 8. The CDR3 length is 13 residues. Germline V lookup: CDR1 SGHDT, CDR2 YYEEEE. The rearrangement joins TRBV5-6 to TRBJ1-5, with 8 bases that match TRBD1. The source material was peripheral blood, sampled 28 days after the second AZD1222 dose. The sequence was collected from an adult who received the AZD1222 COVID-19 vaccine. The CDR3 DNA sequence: TGTGCCAGCAGCACAGGGGGACGGGCAGCCCAGCATTTT. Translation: CASSTGGRAAQHF.